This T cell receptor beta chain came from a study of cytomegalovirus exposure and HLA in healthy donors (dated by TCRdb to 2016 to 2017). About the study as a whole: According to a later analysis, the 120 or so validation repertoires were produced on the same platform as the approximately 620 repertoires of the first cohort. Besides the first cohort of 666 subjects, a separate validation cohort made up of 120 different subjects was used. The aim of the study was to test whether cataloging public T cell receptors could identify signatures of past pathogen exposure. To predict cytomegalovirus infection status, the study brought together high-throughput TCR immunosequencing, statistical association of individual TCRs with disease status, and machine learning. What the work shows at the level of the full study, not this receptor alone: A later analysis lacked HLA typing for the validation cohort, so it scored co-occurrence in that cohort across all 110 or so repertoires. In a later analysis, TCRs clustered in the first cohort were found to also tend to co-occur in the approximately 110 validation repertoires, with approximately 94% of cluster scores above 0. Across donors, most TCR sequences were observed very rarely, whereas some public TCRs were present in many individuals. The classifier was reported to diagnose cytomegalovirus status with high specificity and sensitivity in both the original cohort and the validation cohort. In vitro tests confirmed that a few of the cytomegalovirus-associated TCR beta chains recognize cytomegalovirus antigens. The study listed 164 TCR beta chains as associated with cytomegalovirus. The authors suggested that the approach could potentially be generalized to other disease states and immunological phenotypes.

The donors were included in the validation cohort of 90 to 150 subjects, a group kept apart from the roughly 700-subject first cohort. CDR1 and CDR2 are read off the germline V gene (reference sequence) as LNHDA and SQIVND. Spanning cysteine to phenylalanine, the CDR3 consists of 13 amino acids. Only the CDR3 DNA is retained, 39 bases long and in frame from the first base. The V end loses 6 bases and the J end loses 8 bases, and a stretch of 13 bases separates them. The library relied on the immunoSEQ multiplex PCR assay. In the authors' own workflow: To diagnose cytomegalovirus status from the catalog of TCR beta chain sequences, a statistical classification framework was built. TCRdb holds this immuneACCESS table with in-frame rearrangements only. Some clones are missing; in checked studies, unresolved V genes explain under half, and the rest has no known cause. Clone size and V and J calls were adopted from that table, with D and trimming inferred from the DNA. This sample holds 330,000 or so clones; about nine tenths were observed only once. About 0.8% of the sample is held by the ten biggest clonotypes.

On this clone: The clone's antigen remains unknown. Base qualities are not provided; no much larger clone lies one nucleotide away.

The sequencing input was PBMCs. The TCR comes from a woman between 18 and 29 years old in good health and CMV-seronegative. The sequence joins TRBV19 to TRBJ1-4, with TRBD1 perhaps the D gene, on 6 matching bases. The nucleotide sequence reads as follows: TGTGCCAGTAGGGGCGGGGGGCACGAAAAACTGTTTTTT. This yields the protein CASRGGGHEKLFF.